This T cell receptor (beta chain) was captured in a study of OX40 agonist ivuxolimab in advanced cancers. The wider study: Dosing consisted of intravenous ivuxolimab at 0.01 to 10 mg/kg every 2 weeks.

Of note for this clone: What it binds is not known.

CDR1 is LNHNV and CDR2 is YYDKDF in the germline V gene (reference sequence). V lost 5 bases, J lost 7 bases, and 4 bases stayed unmatched. This CDR3 has 14 amino acids. Study findings and constraints: Some of the nonresponding patients also showed low levels of normalized T-cell clonal expansion.

Sequencing used immunoSEQ multiplex PCR; TCRdb keeps in-frame clones, though not all of them. The sample has roughly 61,000 clones; 80% to 95% are singletons. This specimen was CD4+ or CD8+ T cells sorted from blood, taken in a trial of the OX40 agonist ivuxolimab. This TCR came from an adult with an advanced solid tumor such as melanoma, head and neck, liver or kidney cancer. V and J are TRBV15 and TRBJ1-4; 10 bases agree with TRBD1. This CDR3 reads CATSSGQGFEKLFF. For the CDR3, the DNA is TGTGCCACCAGCTCGGGACAGGGGTTTGAAAAACTGTTTTTT.